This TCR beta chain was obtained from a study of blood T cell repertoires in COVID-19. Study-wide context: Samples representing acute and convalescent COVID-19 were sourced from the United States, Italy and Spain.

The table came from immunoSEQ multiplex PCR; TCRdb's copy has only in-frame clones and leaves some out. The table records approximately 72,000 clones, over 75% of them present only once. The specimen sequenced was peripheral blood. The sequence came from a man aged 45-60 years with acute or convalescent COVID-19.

The DNA of the CDR3 is TGCGCCAGCAGCTTGGACCCGGGACAGGATAACTATGGCTACACCTTC. As protein: CASSLDPGQDNYGYTF. V gene TRBV5-1 combines with J gene TRBJ1-2; 8 nucleotides match TRBD1. V trimming: 0 bases; J trimming: 1 base; junction bases outside the gene matches: 5. From germline, CDR1 is SGHRS and CDR2 YFSETQ. The CDR3 has 16 residues.